This T cell receptor beta chain was found in a study of blood T cell repertoires in COVID-19. Study context: PBMCs, B-cell-depleted T cells, or T cells provided the cDNA or gDNA that made up the material.

Original processing notes: Amplifying reference gene primers gave estimates of nucleated cell counts. Method: immunoSEQ multiplex PCR; TCRdb's copy keeps in-frame clones and lacks some. D and trimming come from the DNA, and the V and J calls and clone size come from that table. The sample consists of about 280,000 clones, roughly 80% of them appearing once. The V gene lost 6 bases and the J gene lost 7 bases, with 15 bases spanning the gap. Germline V lookup: CDR1 KGHDR, CDR2 SFDVKD. CDR3 size: 14 residues. The TCR sequence derives from a man between 35 and 55 years old who had been exposed to COVID-19. The source material was PBMCs or T cells enriched from blood (not recorded which). This chain connects TRBV24-1 to TRBJ2-1; perhaps TRBD1 as D (6 bases). The CDR3 DNA reads TGTGCCACCAGTTGGCAGGGGCTCACGAATGAGCAGTTCTTC. Protein product: CATSWQGLTNEQFF.